The 24 T cell receptor beta chains below come from one sample, sequenced in a study of CD8+CD57+ T cells in acquired aplastic anemia. Only patients with CD8+CD57+ cell expansion on flow cytometry were chosen for sequencing. The study profiled TCR beta VDJ and CDR3 using genomic DNA as template. TCRdb called the reads again in MiXCR, with one record for every CDR3 protein. The table shows some 140,000 distinct CDR3 sequences, with roughly half occurring only once. Material for sequencing was sorted CD4+, CD8+, or CD8+CD57+ T cells (not recorded which) from PBMCs. These receptors were obtained from a human donor with aplastic anemia.

This sequence joins TRBV2 and TRBJ1-1; D gene ambiguous. CDR1 and CDR2 (germline): SNHLY, FYNNEI. Trimming pared 4 bases from V and 1 base from J, leaving 13 bases between. The CDR3 covers 15 residues. CDR3: CASSARRTSNTEAFF. CDR3 DNA sequence: TGTGCCAGCAGTGCGCGTCGAACATCGAACACTGAAGCTTTCTTT.

In this sample, this clonotype turned up many times. This chain links TRBV10-3 with TRBJ2-7, with 7 positions matching TRBD1. The CDR3 sequence is 15 residues long. Trimming took 5 bases from V and 0 from J; bases not matched to a gene: 7. The germline CDR1 and CDR2 sequences are ENHRY and SYGVKD. As DNA, the CDR3 is TGTGCCATCAGTAATGTGACAGGGCCCTCCTACGAGCAGTACTTC. It yields the protein CAISNVTGPSYEQYF.

As for this clonotype: One end of the junction does not line up with germline, which may come from a read error. The V and J genes are TRBV7-3 and TRBJ2-1, with D unresolved. Germline loops: CDR1 SGHTA, CDR2 FQGTGA. The CDR3 has 14 residues. The CDR3 is CASSPRVGYNEQSF. CDR3 bases: TGTGCCAGCAGCCCCCGGGTCGGGTACAATGAGCAGTCCTTC.

The chain carries TRBV5-4 and TRBJ2-7; D may be TRBD2 (5 bases). Between the trimmed V and J ends, which lost 2 bases and 7 bases, there was a span of 13 bases. The CDR3 totals 13 residues. Germline assignment: CDR1 SGHNT and CDR2 YYREEE (reference sequence). The CDR3 loop is CASSLTNSGEQYF. CDR3 in DNA: TGTGCCAGCAGCTTAACCAATTCGGGGGAGCAGTACTTC.

This clonotype appeared many times. The J gene is TRBJ2-3, the V gene TRBV5-5, with 7 bases aligning to TRBD2. The trim removed 0 bases at V and 4 bases at J, leaving 5 bases unmatched. The germline V gene has CDR1 SGHKS and CDR2 YYEKEE (reference sequence). CDR3 length equals 15 residues. The CDR3 region is CASSLGLAGSDTQYF. The CDR3 DNA reads TGTGCCAGCAGCTTGGGACTAGCCGGGTCAGATACGCAGTATTTT.

The chain links TRBV10-3 to TRBJ2-3; the D gene is possibly TRBD2 (6 bases). The CDR3 covers 15 residues. The germline V gene has CDR1 ENHRY and CDR2 SYGVKD. The ends were cut back, 6 bases at V and 3 bases at J, with 16 bases in the middle. The CDR3 sequence is CAIRTGTAGTDTQYF. The CDR3 region has the DNA TGTGCCATCAGGACGGGGACCGCGGGGACAGATACGCAGTATTTT.

This clonotype was seen ten or more times. The gene calls are TRBV10-3 and TRBJ1-2, with D unresolved. The germline V gene has CDR1 ENHRY and CDR2 SYGVKD. This CDR3 has 14 amino acids. With 2 bases removed from V and 4 bases from J, the gap between germline ends came to 11 bases. The CDR3 bases are TGTGCCATCAGTGAGGGAGGCGGCCTCTATGGCTACACCTTC. Protein: CAISEGGGLYGYTF.

The V call is TRBV12-3 or TRBV12-4, the J call TRBJ1-1; 7 nucleotides line up with TRBD1. Germline trimming cut 6 bases from V and 4 bases from J; bases unmatched to any gene: 5. CDR3 length: 13 amino acids. CDR3 sequence reads: CASSPDRVTEAFF. In DNA form, the CDR3 reads TGTGCCAGCAGCCCCGACAGGGTCACTGAAGCTTTCTTT.

This rearrangement joins TRBV20-1 to TRBJ1-4; D not certain. The CDR3 has 15 amino acids. V lost 3 bases, J lost 4 bases, and 15 bases lay in between. Germline assignment: CDR1 DFQATT and CDR2 SNEGSKA (reference sequence). As DNA, the CDR3 is TGCAGTGCTAGCGAGATGGAGCAGTTTAATGAAAAACTGTTTTTT. Translation: CSASEMEQFNEKLFF.

J is TRBJ2-1 and V is TRBV9; 7 bases are a match to TRBD1. The V gene's germline CDR1 is SGDLS and CDR2 YYNGEE. This CDR3 is built from 14 residues. Trimming cost V 4 bases and J 6 bases; bases outside gene matches: 7. DNA of the CDR3: TGTGCCAGCAGCTCGGGACAGCGTATCAATGAGCAGTTCTTC. Its translation: CASSSGQRINEQFF.

The chain carries TRBV20-1 and TRBJ2-7; no clear D gene. V lost 6 bases and J 2 bases, leaving 8 bases between the germline ends. CDR3 length equals 11 residues. Germline V gene lookup returns CDR1 DFQATT and CDR2 SNEGSKA (reference sequence). As DNA, the CDR3 is TGCAGTGCAGGGCTTACCTACGAGCAGTACTTC. Encoded protein: CSAGLTYEQYF.

This chain connects TRBV25-1 to TRBJ1-6; D unclear. V was clipped by 1 base and J by 8 bases, with 6 bases between them. There are 13 residues in the CDR3. Germline CDR1 is MGHDK and CDR2 is SYGVNS. DNA of the CDR3: TGTGCCAGCAGTGAATCTTGGGATTCACCCCTCCACTTT. Protein product: CASSESWDSPLHF. Based on the CDR3 plus reference TRBV25-1 and TRBJ1-6, the full variable domain is EADIYQTPRYLVIGTGKKITLECSQTMGHDKMYWYQQDPGMELHLIHYSYGVNSTEKGDLSSESTVSRIRTEHFPLTLESARPSHTSQYLCASSESWDSPLHFGNGTRLTVT.

The CDR3 DNA sequence: TGTGCCACCAGTGATTTAGCTGGCCTTCAGTACTTC. Protein product: CATSDLAGLQYF. V and J are TRBV24-1 and TRBJ2-4; D is ambiguous. The CDR3 extends over 12 amino acids. Germline CDR1 KGHDR, CDR2 SFDVKD. The V end was cut by 1 base, the J end by 11 bases, with 8 bases between.

This clonotype was observed a single time. The chain has TRBV24-1 and TRBJ2-2, with 12 bases fitting TRBD2. The CDR3 spans 15 residues. Losses at the gene ends were 7 bases for V and 5 bases for J; bases not matched to a gene: 4. Germline-derived CDR1 and CDR2 are KGHDR and SFDVKD. The CDR3 loop is CATRGTSGSTGELFF. DNA of the CDR3: TGTGCCACCAGGGGGACTAGCGGGTCGACCGGGGAGCTGTTTTTT.

The chain couples TRBV7-3 to TRBJ1-2; D unresolved. CDR3 length: 13 residues. V lost 3 bases and J lost 3, with 8 bases in between. Germline V gene lookup returns CDR1 SGHTA and CDR2 FQGTGA. CDR3 residues: CASSFRIYYGYTF. CDR3 nucleotide sequence: TGTGCCAGCAGCTTCAGGATTTACTATGGCTACACCTTC.

V and J are TRBV9 and TRBJ1-2; D not resolved. V was shortened by 6 bases and J by 13 bases, with 10 bases between the two germline ends. From germline, CDR1 is SGDLS and CDR2 YYNGEE. The CDR3 covers 9 residues. The CDR3 bases are TGTGCCAGCATCCTCGGTCCCACCTTC. The encoded protein is CASILGPTF.

At least ten counts were recorded for this clonotype. This sequence joins TRBV3-1 and TRBJ2-2; 7 nucleotides agree with TRBD2. The trim removed 4 bases at V and 7 bases at J, leaving 6 bases unmatched. Germline assignment: CDR1 LGHDT and CDR2 YNNKEL (reference sequence). This CDR3 is built from 14 residues. The CDR3 nucleotides are TGTGCCAGCAGCCCTGATATAGCGGGCGGGGAGCTGTTTTTT. This codes for CASSPDIAGGELFF.

This clonotype occurred many times. The chain links TRBV19 to TRBJ1-1, with TRBD1 as a possible D gene (5 bases). Trimming removed 3 bases at V and 0 bases at J, with 14 bases between. The germline V gene has CDR1 LNHDA and CDR2 SQIVND (reference sequence). The CDR3 length is 16 residues. The CDR3 sequence: CASSMVPGLMNTEAFF. CDR3 DNA: TGTGCCAGTAGTATGGTTCCAGGGCTCATGAACACTGAAGCTTTCTTT. Full variable domain (missing parts from reference TRBV19 and TRBJ1-1): DGGITQSPKYLFRKEGQNVTLSCEQNLNHDAMYWYRQDPGQGLRLIYYSQIVNDFQKGDIAEGYSVSREKKESFPLTVTSAQKNPTAFYLCASSMVPGLMNTEAFFGQGTRLTVV.

The V call is TRBV20-1, the J call TRBJ1-1; no firm D call. Germline assignment: CDR1 DFQATT and CDR2 SNEGSKA (reference sequence). The CDR3 is 12 amino acids. The V and J ends lost 0 bases and 3 bases respectively, with 5 bases between them. This chain's CDR3 is CSAREGHTEAFF. In nucleotides, the CDR3 is TGCAGTGCTAGAGAGGGTCACACTGAAGCTTTCTTT.

This chain connects TRBV20-1 to TRBJ1-1; no firm D call. The CDR3 is 14 amino acids. Germline assignment: CDR1 DFQATT and CDR2 SNEGSKA (reference sequence). The V end lost 3 bases, the J end lost 1 base, and 12 bases lay between the germline ends. DNA for the CDR3: TGCAGTGCTAGTATCTCCGGCTGGAACACTGAAGCTTTCTTT. It translates to CSASISGWNTEAFF.

This clonotype was picked up one time. The chain carries TRBV10-3 and TRBJ1-2; the match to TRBD1 covers 9 bases. The V gene's germline CDR1 is ENHRY and CDR2 SYGVKD. This CDR3 region has 14 residues. V lost 3 bases and J lost 8; bases outside the gene matches: 7. The CDR3 here is CAISETGTGSGYTF. The CDR3 nucleotides read TGTGCCATCAGTGAAACCGGGACAGGGTCCGGCTACACCTTC.

This clonotype has a count of ten or more. The rearrangement links TRBV4-2 to TRBJ2-7, with unresolved D. The germline V gene encodes CDR1 LGHNA and CDR2 YNFKEQ. The length of the CDR3 is 13 residues. Trimming removed 1 base from V and 3 bases from J, with 7 bases in between. The CDR3 reads CASSQGPLYEQYF. Here the CDR3 DNA reads TGTGCCAGCAGCCAAGGCCCCCTCTACGAGCAGTACTTC.

The chain has TRBV5-1 and TRBJ2-3; maybe TRBD2 (5 bases). The CDR3 has 15 residues. V shed 2 bases and J shed 5 bases, with 15 bases lying between them. Germline-derived CDR1 and CDR2 are SGHRS and YFSETQ. The CDR3 spells CASSLREPSGDTQYF. CDR3 in DNA: TGCGCCAGCAGCTTAAGGGAGCCCTCCGGAGATACGCAGTATTTT.

This clonotype has a handful of counts. The gene calls are TRBV5-1 and TRBJ2-7; possible D gene TRBD2, 6 bases. The CDR3 is 13 amino acids. The ends were cut back, 4 bases at V and 5 bases at J, with 13 bases in the middle. From germline, CDR1 is SGHRS and CDR2 YFSETQ. This chain's CDR3 is CASSTRESHEQYF. The CDR3 DNA reads TGCGCCAGCAGCACCCGGGAGTCGCACGAGCAGTACTTC.